This T cell receptor beta chain is from a study of blood T cell repertoires in COVID-19. Study overall: Whether acute or convalescent, the COVID-19 samples came from the United States, Italy and Spain. The cDNA or gDNA used as material had been derived from T cells, B-cell-depleted T cells, or PBMCs.

TCRdb keeps only in-frame clones here, not all; method: immunoSEQ multiplex PCR. This table has some 55,000 clones, approximately 80% appearing once. This clone was seen a single time. The clonotype originates from a man in his 70s with active or convalescent COVID-19. The sample comprised peripheral blood.

The CDR3 loop is CASSQGASSPLHF. The CDR3 DNA follows: TGTGCCAGCAGCCAGGGGGCGAGTTCACCCCTCCACTTT. The chain recombines TRBV6-2 or TRBV6-3 with TRBJ1-6, with 8 bases fitting TRBD1. Germline CDR1 MNHEY, CDR2 SVGEGT. V shed 6 bases and J 9 bases; nucleotides not matched to a gene: 4. The CDR3 extends over 13 amino acids.